This T cell receptor beta chain emerged from a study of T cells in Graves' hyperthyroidism and ophthalmopathy. Exclusion of a patient resulted from uncontrolled infection, other autoimmune disease, pregnancy or lactation. The source material, RNA transcripts, was used to amplify TCR beta CDR3 regions. With the HTBI primer set, the TCR CDR3 went through a first round of RT-PCR. In TCRdb, the multiplex PCR reads were re-called with MiXCR into one record per CDR3 protein. The table has around 300,000 distinct CDR3 sequences, less than 15% seen once. The CDR3 has 16 residues. V lost 4 bases, J lost 1 base, and 4 bases stayed unmatched. Germline loops: CDR1 SGDLS, CDR2 YYNGEE.

V gene TRBV9 combines with J gene TRBJ2-2; 10 positions agree with TRBD2. This clonotype was sampled from a woman in her thirties with Graves' hyperthyroidism that later progressed to Graves' ophthalmopathy. The material sequenced was blood. In nucleotides, the CDR3 is TGTGCCAGCAGCAAGACTAGCGGGCAGAACACCGGGGAGCTGTTTTTT. Encoded protein: CASSKTSGQNTGELFF.